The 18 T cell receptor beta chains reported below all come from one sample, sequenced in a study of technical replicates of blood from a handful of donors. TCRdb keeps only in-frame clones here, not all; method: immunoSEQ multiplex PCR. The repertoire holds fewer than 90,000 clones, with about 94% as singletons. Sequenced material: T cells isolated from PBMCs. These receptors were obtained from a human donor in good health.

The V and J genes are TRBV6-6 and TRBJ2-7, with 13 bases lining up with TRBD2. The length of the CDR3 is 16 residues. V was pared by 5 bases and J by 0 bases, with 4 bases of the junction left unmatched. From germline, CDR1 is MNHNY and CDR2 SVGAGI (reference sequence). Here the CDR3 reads CASSRRTSGSSYEQYF. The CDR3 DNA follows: TGTGCCAGCAGTCGCCGGACTAGCGGGAGCTCCTACGAGCAGTACTTC.

The CDR3 bases are TGTGCCAGCAGTTCAATAGGACAGGGGGATTACACTGAAGCTTTCTTT. This sequence encodes CASSSIGQGDYTEAFF. The V and J genes are TRBV28 and TRBJ1-1; 10 nucleotides agree with TRBD1. Germline loops: CDR1 MDHEN, CDR2 SYDVKM. The CDR3 is 16 residues long. V lost 4 bases and J lost 3; bases outside the gene matches: 8.

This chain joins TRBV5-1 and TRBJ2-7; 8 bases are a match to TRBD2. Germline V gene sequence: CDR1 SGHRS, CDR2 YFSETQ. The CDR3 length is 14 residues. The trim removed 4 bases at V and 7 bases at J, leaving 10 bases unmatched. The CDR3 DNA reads TGCGCCAGCAGCCCGGACGGGGGGGTGGGGGAGCAGTACTTC. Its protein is CASSPDGGVGEQYF.

CDR3 in amino acids: CAIHTGVNTEAFF. The CDR3 DNA reads as TGTGCCATCCATACAGGGGTGAACACTGAAGCTTTCTTT. V usage is TRBV6-1 and J usage is TRBJ1-1; 7 bases match TRBD1. From germline, CDR1 is MNHNS and CDR2 SASEGT. CDR3 length: 13 amino acids. V dropped 10 bases and J dropped 0; count of bases not matched to a gene: 5.

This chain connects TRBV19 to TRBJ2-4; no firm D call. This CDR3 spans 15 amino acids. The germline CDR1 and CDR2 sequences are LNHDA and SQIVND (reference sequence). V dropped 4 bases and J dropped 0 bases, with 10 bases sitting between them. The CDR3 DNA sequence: TGTGCCAGTAGTACGACGGGTCTAGCCAAAAACATTCAGTACTTC. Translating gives CASSTTGLAKNIQYF.

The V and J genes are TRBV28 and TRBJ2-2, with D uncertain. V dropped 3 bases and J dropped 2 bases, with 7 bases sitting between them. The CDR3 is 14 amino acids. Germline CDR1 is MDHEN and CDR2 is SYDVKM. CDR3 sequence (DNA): TGTGCCAGCAGTTTTTACAGTAACACCGGGGAGCTGTTTTTT. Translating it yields CASSFYSNTGELFF.

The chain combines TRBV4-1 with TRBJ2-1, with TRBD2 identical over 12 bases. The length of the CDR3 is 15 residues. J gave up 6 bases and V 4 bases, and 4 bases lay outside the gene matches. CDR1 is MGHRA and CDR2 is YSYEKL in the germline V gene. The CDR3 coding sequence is TGCGCCAGCAGCCTCCTAGCGGGAGGGGTCAATGAGCAGTTCTTC. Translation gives CASSLLAGGVNEQFF.

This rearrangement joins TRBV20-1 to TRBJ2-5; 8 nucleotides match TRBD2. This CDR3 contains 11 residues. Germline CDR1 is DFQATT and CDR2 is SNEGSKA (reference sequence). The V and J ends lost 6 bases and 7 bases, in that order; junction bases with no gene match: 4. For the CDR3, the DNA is TGCAGTGCGAACGGGGGGGTGACCCAGTACTTC. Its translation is CSANGGVTQYF.

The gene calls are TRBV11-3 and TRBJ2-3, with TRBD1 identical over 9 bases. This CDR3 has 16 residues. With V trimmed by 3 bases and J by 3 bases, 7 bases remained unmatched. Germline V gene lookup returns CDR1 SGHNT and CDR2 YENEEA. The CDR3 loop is CASSFNRDRATDTQYF. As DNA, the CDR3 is TGTGCCAGCAGCTTTAACCGGGACAGGGCGACAGATACGCAGTATTTT. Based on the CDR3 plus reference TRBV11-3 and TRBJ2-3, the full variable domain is EAGVVQSPRYKIIEKKQPVAFWCNPISGHNTLYWYLQNLGQGPELLIRYENEEAVDDSQLPKDRFSAERLKGVDSTLKIQPAELGDSAVYLCASSFNRDRATDTQYFGPGTRLTVL.

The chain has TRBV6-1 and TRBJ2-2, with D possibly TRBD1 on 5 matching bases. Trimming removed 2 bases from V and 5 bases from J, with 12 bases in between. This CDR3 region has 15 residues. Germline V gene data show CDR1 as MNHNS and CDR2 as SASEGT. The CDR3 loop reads CASSETLQGTGELFF. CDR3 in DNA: TGTGCCAGCAGTGAAACTCTGCAGGGAACCGGGGAGCTGTTTTTT.

The CDR3 region has the DNA TGTGCCAGTAGTATGGGGACAGGGCGAACCTTGAACACTGAAGCTTTCTTT. Translating gives CASSMGTGRTLNTEAFF. This chain uses TRBV19 with TRBJ1-1; TRBD1 matches 9 bases. Germline V gene data show CDR1 as LNHDA and CDR2 as SQIVND (reference sequence). The CDR3 is made up of 17 amino acids. Trimming removed 3 bases from V and 0 bases from J; junction bases left unmatched: 8.

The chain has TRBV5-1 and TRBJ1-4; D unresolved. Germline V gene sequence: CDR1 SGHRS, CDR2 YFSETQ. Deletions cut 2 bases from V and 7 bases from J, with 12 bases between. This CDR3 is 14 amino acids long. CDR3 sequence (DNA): TGCGCCAGCAGCTTTTTTGGGCTCTCTGAAAAACTGTTTTTT. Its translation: CASSFFGLSEKLFF.

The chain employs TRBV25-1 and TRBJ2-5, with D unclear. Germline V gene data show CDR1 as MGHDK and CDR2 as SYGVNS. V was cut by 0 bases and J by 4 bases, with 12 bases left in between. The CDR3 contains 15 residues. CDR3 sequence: CASSEYTQVLETQYF. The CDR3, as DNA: TGTGCCAGCAGTGAATATACCCAGGTACTAGAGACCCAGTACTTC.

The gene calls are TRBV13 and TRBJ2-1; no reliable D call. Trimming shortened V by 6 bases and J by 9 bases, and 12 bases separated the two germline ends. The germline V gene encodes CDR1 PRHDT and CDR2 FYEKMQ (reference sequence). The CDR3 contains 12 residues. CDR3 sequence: CASRPYGAEQFF. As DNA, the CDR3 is TGTGCCAGCAGGCCTTACGGAGCTGAGCAGTTCTTC.

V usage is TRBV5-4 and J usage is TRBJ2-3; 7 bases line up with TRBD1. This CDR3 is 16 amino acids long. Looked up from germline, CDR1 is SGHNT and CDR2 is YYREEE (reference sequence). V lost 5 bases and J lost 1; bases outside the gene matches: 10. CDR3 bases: TGTGCCAGCAGTTTTTGGAAGGGGGCCCGCACAGATACGCAGTATTTT. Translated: CASSFWKGARTDTQYF.

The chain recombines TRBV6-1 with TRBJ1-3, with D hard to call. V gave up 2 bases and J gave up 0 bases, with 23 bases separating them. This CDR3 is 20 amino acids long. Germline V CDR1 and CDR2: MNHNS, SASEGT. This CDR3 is CASSELIGRFRYHSGNTIYF. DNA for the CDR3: TGTGCCAGCAGTGAATTAATCGGTCGGTTTCGCTACCACTCTGGAAACACCATATATTTT.

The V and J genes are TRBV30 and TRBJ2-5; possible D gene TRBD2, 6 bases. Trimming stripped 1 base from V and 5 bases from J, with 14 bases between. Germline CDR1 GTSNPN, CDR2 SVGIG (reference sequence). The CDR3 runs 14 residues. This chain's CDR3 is CAWSDRDLLETQYF. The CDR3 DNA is TGTGCCTGGAGTGATCGGGACTTGTTGGAGACCCAGTACTTC.

The CDR3 reads CASSSRGNTIYF. Written as DNA, the CDR3 is TGTGCCAGCAGCTCTAGGGGAAACACCATATATTTT. The chain links TRBV7-6 to TRBJ1-3; no clear D. CDR1 is SGHVS, CDR2 FNYEAQ, per germline. The CDR3 contains 12 residues. V lost 4 bases and J lost 4, with 5 bases in between.